This T cell receptor (beta chain) was captured in a study of blood T cell repertoires in COVID-19. In the original workflow: For nucleated cells, counts were estimated from reference gene primer amplification. Libraries were prepared by immunoSEQ multiplex PCR; TCRdb keeps only in-frame clonotypes and omits some of them. The V and J calls and clone size were taken over from that table, and D and trimming were inferred from the DNA. The table records about 370,000 clones, 85% to 90% of them present only once. Recruitment covered 20 to 25 US areas and drew participants whose ages spanned roughly 18 to 95 years. Assignments of participants to cohorts depended upon their own reported clinical history. Symptom resolution, clearance, or two negative PCRs marked donors in Cohort 3 as recovered. The sequence was obtained from a man aged 18 to 30 who had recovered from COVID-19. The sample consisted of PBMCs or T cells enriched from blood (not recorded which).

This CDR3 reads CASSPRLIGLARNEQFF. The CDR3 coding sequence is TGTGCCAGCAGCCCGCGACTAATCGGACTAGCTCGGAATGAGCAGTTCTTC. The chain combines TRBV7-8 with TRBJ2-1; 8 bases agree with TRBD2. CDR3 length equals 17 residues. CDR1 is SGHVS and CDR2 is FQNEAQ in the germline V gene. With 5 bases clipped from V and 7 bases from J, the junction kept 16 bases outside the gene matches.